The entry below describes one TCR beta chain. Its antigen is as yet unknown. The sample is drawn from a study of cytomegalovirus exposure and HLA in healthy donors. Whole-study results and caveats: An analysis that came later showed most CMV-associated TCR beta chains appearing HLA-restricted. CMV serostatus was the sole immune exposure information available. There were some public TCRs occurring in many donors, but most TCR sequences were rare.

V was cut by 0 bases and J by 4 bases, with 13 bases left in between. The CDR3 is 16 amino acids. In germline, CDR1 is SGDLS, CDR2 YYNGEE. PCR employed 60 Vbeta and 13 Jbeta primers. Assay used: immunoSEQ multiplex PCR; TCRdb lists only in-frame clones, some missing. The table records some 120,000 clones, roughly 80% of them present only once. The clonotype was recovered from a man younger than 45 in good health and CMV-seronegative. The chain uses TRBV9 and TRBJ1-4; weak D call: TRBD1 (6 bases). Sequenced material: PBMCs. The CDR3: CASSVDGTRVNEKLFF. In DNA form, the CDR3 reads TGTGCCAGCAGCGTAGACGGGACACGGGTTAATGAAAAACTGTTTTTT.